The entry below describes one TCR beta chain. The target antigen is unknown. The entry originates in a study of T cells after yellow fever vaccination. Background on the study: Some fractions had low cell numbers, and these were prepared with SMART-Seq v4 Ultra Low Input. Whole-study findings and limits: Among all clonotypes, a small share was observed in both CD4 and CD8 compartments. The booster response re-showed most primary clones: roughly 97% CD4, approximately 86% CD8.

The TCR cDNA carried a universal primer site and UMIs from 5'RACE template switching. TCRdb re-called the 5' RACE reads with MiXCR, one entry per CDR3 protein. The sample holds 550,000 to 750,000 distinct CDR3 sequences, roughly 14% seen once. This CDR3 has 16 amino acids. Trimming cost V 0 bases and J 1 base, with 13 bases left between them. Germline CDR1 is SGHRS and CDR2 is YFSETQ. The material sequenced was PBMCs, taken on the day of the yellow fever booster vaccination. The sequence came from a man aged 25 to 40 who received the YFV17D yellow fever vaccine. The chain employs TRBV5-1 and TRBJ2-5, with D uncertain. As DNA, the CDR3 is TGCGCCAGCAGCTTGGCCAGCCTCACCAGCCAAGAGACCCAGTACTTC. This encodes CASSLASLTSQETQYF.